The 22 T cell receptor beta chains below were found in one sample sequenced in a study of post-analysis software for immune sequencing data. Study conclusions and caveats: Included in a set of about 5 TRBV segments more frequent in patients than controls were TRBV5-6, TRBV5-1 and TRBV20-1.

The antigens for these receptors are not known. TCR beta libraries were prepared from cDNA with unique molecular identifiers. TCRdb passed the PCR reads through MiXCR, listing each CDR3 protein once. The sample includes fewer than 850,000 distinct CDR3 sequences, about 32% of them seen just once. Sequencing was done on a sample of blood. The receptor source for this set is a girl between 5 and 17 years old with multiple sclerosis.

The chain recombines TRBV6-5 with TRBJ2-5; D unclear. The J call is doubtful: the DNA matches TRBJ2-7 better. This CDR3 has 13 amino acids. Per the germline V gene, CDR1 is MNHEY and CDR2 is SVGAGI. CDR3 residues: CASSYSGLGEQYF. In nucleotides, the CDR3 is TGTGCCAGCAGTTACTCTGGCTTGGGCGAGCAGTACTTC.

This clonotype was detected a few times. This chain connects TRBV20-1 to TRBJ2-7; 7 bases map to TRBD1. This CDR3 is built from 15 residues. Germline lookup yields CDR1 DFQATT and CDR2 SNEGSKA (reference sequence). The J segment lost 6 bases and the V segment lost 0 bases, leaving 11 bases of the junction unmatched. In DNA, the CDR3 is TGCAGTGCTAGAGATAATGACAGGGAGTTTTTCGAGCAGTACTTC. Translation gives CSARDNDREFFEQYF.

The chain couples TRBV7-9 to TRBJ2-5, with D perhaps TRBD1 or TRBD2 (6 bases each). Germline CDR1 is SEHNR and CDR2 is FQNEAQ (reference sequence). Trimming pared 3 bases from V and 5 bases from J, leaving 16 bases between. This CDR3 is 15 amino acids long. CDR3 amino acids: CASSLSGAGLETQYF. The CDR3, as DNA: TGTGCCAGCAGCTTGTCGGGGGCAGGATTGGAGACCCAGTACTTC.

The chain couples TRBV9 to TRBJ1-1; TRBD1 is a possible D gene (5 bases). CDR3 length: 16 amino acids. Trimming removed 2 bases from V and 1 base from J, with 15 bases in between. Germline loops: CDR1 SGDLS, CDR2 YYNGEE. DNA for the CDR3: TGTGCCAGCAGCGTGGGACTCAGAACGGGGAACACTGAAGCTTTCTTT. This gives the protein CASSVGLRTGNTEAFF.

This sequence joins TRBV2 and TRBJ1-2, with TRBD1 identical over 9 bases. J gave up 3 bases and V 5 bases, and 7 bases lay outside the gene matches. CDR1 SNHLY and CDR2 FYNNEI come from the germline V gene. The CDR3 is 15 amino acids. The CDR3 bases are TGTGCCAGCAGTCGGACAGGGGAGGTCGACTATGGCTACACCTTC. Translating it yields CASSRTGEVDYGYTF.

This clonotype was seen a handful of times. The J gene is TRBJ1-5, the V gene TRBV3-1; D not resolved. Trimming cost V 4 bases and J 2 bases, with 9 bases left between them. The CDR3 extends over 14 amino acids. CDR1 and CDR2 from the germline V gene are LGHDT and YNNKEL (reference sequence). In nucleotides, the CDR3 is TGTGCCAGCAGCCCGGACGCAGGCAATCAGCCCCAGCATTTT. Amino acid sequence: CASSPDAGNQPQHF.

The gene calls are TRBV28 and TRBJ2-5; tentative D call: TRBD1 (6 bases). V was trimmed by 6 bases and J by 3 bases, leaving 14 bases between them. The CDR3 is 14 amino acids. The germline V gene has CDR1 MDHEN and CDR2 SYDVKM. CDR3 in DNA: TGTGCCAGCAGCCCTCCTGGGGGCGAAGAGACCCAGTACTTC. It specifies CASSPPGGEETQYF.

This clonotype was detected a few times. The gene calls are TRBV20-1 and TRBJ1-2; unclear D gene. The CDR3 runs to 17 residues. CDR1 and CDR2 from the germline V gene are DFQATT and SNEGSKA (reference sequence). V lost 0 bases and J 0 bases, leaving 17 bases between the germline ends. The CDR3 DNA follows: TGCAGTGCTAGAGATTATGTTAGCTGGTCAGCTAACTATGGCTACACCTTC. Its translation: CSARDYVSWSANYGYTF.

There are a few counts of this clonotype. V usage is TRBV24-1 and J usage is TRBJ2-4; no definite D call. Germline CDR1 and CDR2: KGHDR and SFDVKD. This CDR3 region has 15 residues. With 6 bases removed from V and 2 bases from J, the gap between germline ends came to 13 bases. The CDR3 DNA reads as TGTGCCACCAGTAGCCGGTTCCAGTCCAAAAACATTCAGTACTTC. Its translation: CATSSRFQSKNIQYF.

This clonotype was detected a few times. The genes are TRBV4-3 and TRBJ2-7; D is ambiguous. The V gene's germline CDR1 is LGHNA and CDR2 YSLEER. The CDR3 has 16 amino acids. V lost 0 bases to trimming and J lost 3 bases, with 15 bases between them. The CDR3 loop is CASSQDPMGLGYEQYF. In DNA, the CDR3 is TGCGCCAGCAGCCAAGATCCAATGGGATTGGGCTACGAGCAGTACTTC.

The DNA for the CDR3 is TGTGCCAGCAGTCCGGGACAGGGGGACGGCAATGAGCAGTACTTC. This gives the protein CASSPGQGDGNEQYF. This sequence joins TRBV27 and TRBJ2-5, with 11 bases lining up with TRBD1. The CDR3 contains 15 residues. CDR1 is MNHEY and CDR2 is SMNVEV in the germline V gene (reference sequence). With 5 bases clipped from V and 11 bases from J, the junction kept 13 bases outside the gene matches.

This clonotype occurred a few times. The V and J genes are TRBV10-3 and TRBJ1-5; D is unclear. Between the trimmed V and J ends, which lost 3 bases and 7 bases, there was a span of 13 bases. The CDR3 spans 14 residues. The germline CDR1 and CDR2 sequences are ENHRY and SYGVKD. The CDR3: CAISDRTWEQPQHF. The CDR3 DNA sequence: TGTGCCATCAGTGACCGGACTTGGGAACAGCCCCAGCATTTT.

The rearrangement links TRBV20-1 to TRBJ2-4; 8 nucleotides match TRBD1. The ends lost 7 bases at V and 7 bases at J; junction bases unmatched: 3. Germline CDR1 DFQATT, CDR2 SNEGSKA (reference sequence). The CDR3 has 11 amino acids. The CDR3 sequence is CSVRQGNIQYF. Here the CDR3 DNA reads TGCAGTGTACGACAGGGGAACATTCAGTACTTC.

The rearrangement uses TRBV7-9 and TRBJ2-7, with D possibly matching TRBD1 (5 bases). CDR3 size: 15 residues. From germline, CDR1 is SEHNR and CDR2 FQNEAQ (reference sequence). V dropped 1 base and J dropped 3 bases, with 13 bases sitting between them. As DNA, the CDR3 is TGTGCCAGCAGCTTAGATGCAGGGAATTACTACGAGCAGTACTTC. Its translation is CASSLDAGNYYEQYF.

The genes are TRBV28 and TRBJ1-2; a weak D match, TRBD1 (6 bases). Trimming took off 5 bases at V and 8 bases at J, with 18 bases between the two ends. The CDR3 extends over 14 amino acids. Germline V CDR1 and CDR2: MDHEN, SYDVKM. The CDR3 loop reads CASSKHPGHQGYTF. CDR3 bases: TGTGCCAGCAGTAAACATCCGGGACATCAGGGCTACACCTTC.

This clonotype has just a few counts. The chain joins TRBV27 to TRBJ1-5, with D tentatively TRBD1 (5 bases). Trimming left V 8 bases short and J 2 bases short, with 19 bases between. Germline V gene sequence: CDR1 MNHEY, CDR2 SMNVEV (reference sequence). The length of the CDR3 is 16 residues. CDR3 in DNA: TGTGCCAGCTCACAGGCCTCGGTTCTGGGCAATCAGCCCCAGCATTTT. It translates to CASSQASVLGNQPQHF.

The V call is TRBV12-3 or TRBV12-4, the J call TRBJ2-3; D is unclear. V was clipped by 8 bases and J by 4 bases, with 25 bases between them. The CDR3 extends over 17 amino acids. CDR3 bases: TGTGCCAGCCTCCTTGGGAAGGGCGGATCGAGCGCAGATACGCAGTATTTT. This codes for CASLLGKGGSSADTQYF.

V is TRBV5-1 and J is TRBJ2-5; D is ambiguous. The CDR3 has 12 residues. Trimming took 5 bases from V and 1 from J, leaving 6 bases between them. Germline lookup yields CDR1 SGHRS and CDR2 YFSETQ. In nucleotides, the CDR3 is TGCGCCAGCAGGATCAGCCAAGAGACCCAGTACTTC. Its protein is CASRISQETQYF.

The rearrangement uses TRBV5-1 and TRBJ1-1, with a weak D call TRBD1 (6 bases). Germline V gives CDR1 SGHRS, CDR2 YFSETQ. The germline V and J ends were trimmed by 5 bases and 10 bases, with 21 bases remaining between them. The CDR3 totals 14 residues. In nucleotides, the CDR3 is TGCGCCAGCAGTCTAAAAATGGCTGAGGGGGGAGCTTTCTTT. This sequence encodes CASSLKMAEGGAFF.

In its sample, this clonotype was seen a few times. The rearrangement links TRBV2 to TRBJ2-7, with D uncertain. Germline CDR1 is SNHLY and CDR2 is FYNNEI. V was trimmed by 2 bases and J by 0 bases, leaving 8 bases between them. The CDR3 has 14 amino acids. The CDR3 reads CASSEFVTSYEQYF. CDR3 nucleotides: TGTGCCAGCAGTGAATTCGTGACCTCCTACGAGCAGTACTTC.

The chain couples TRBV5-4 to TRBJ2-3, with TRBD2 identical over 16 bases. V lost 0 bases, J lost 3 bases, and 4 bases stayed unmatched. CDR1 is SGHNT, CDR2 YYREEE, per germline (reference sequence). The CDR3 sequence is 18 residues long. This CDR3 reads CASSLAGLAGGPTDTQYF. The CDR3 region has the DNA TGTGCCAGCAGCTTGGCGGGACTAGCGGGGGGGCCGACAGATACGCAGTATTTT.

This clonotype was observed a handful of times. The chain joins TRBV20-1 to TRBJ2-1; 8 nucleotides agree with TRBD1. V shed 3 bases, J shed 1 base, and the junction held 2 bases outside the gene matches. Germline V gene sequence: CDR1 DFQATT, CDR2 SNEGSKA (reference sequence). This CDR3 comprises 14 residues. CDR3 in DNA: TGCAGTGCTAGCACAGGGGGGTCCTACAATGAGCAGTTCTTC. Translated, it gives CSASTGGSYNEQFF.